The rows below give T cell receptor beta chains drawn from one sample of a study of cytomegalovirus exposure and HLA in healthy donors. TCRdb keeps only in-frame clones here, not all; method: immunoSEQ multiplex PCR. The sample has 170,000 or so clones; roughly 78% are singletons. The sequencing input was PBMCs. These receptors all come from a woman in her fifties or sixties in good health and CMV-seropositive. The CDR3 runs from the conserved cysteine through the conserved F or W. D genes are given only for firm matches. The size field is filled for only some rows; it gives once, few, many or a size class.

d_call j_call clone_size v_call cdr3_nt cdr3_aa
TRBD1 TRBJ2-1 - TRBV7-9 TGTGCCAGCAGCCGGGCGGGACAGGGGATCTTC CASSRAGQGIF
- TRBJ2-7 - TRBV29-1 TGCAGCGTTGTTAGGTCCGCAGCGAACTACGAGCAGTACTTC CSVVRSAANYEQYF
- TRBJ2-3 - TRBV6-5 TGTGCCAGCAGTTTGCGGGTCGGGACAGATACGCAGTATTTT CASSLRVGTDTQYF
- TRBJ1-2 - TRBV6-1 TGTGCCAGCAGTTGGACAAGAAACTATGGCTACACCTTC CASSWTRNYGYTF
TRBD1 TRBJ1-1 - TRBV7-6 TGTGCCAGCAGCTTAGGGACAGGGGAGAACACTGAAGCTTTCTTT CASSLGTGENTEAFF
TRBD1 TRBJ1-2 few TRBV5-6 TGTGCCAGCAGCTCCATAGGACAGGGAGTTTACTATGGCTACACCTTC CASSSIGQGVYYGYTF
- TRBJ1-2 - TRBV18 TGTGCCAGCTCACCAGGAGTCGGTGGAACTAACTATGGCTACACCTTC CASSPGVGGTNYGYTF
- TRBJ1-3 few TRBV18 TGTGCCAGCTACGTGACAGCTGGAAACACCATATATTTT CASYVTAGNTIYF
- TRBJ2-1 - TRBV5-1 TGCGCCAGCAGCAGCCTGAGGGGGGGTGAGCAGTTCTTC CASSSLRGGEQFF
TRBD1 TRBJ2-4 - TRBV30 TGTGCCTGGAGGACGACAGGGGCGAACATTCAGTACTTC CAWRTTGANIQYF
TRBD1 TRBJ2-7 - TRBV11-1 TGTGCCAGCAGCTCTATGCCCGACAGGGGTTCCGAGCAGTACTTC CASSSMPDRGSEQYF
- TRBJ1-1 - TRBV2 TGTGCCAGCAGTGGGGAGGGAGGGTACACTGAAGCTTTCTTT CASSGEGGYTEAFF
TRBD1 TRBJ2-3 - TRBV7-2 TGTGCCAGCAGCTTAACAGGGGTGGCAGATACGCAGTATTTT CASSLTGVADTQYF
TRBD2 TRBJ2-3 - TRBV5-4 TGTGCCAGCAGACCAGCGGGGGTGAGCACAGATACGCAGTATTTT CASRPAGVSTDTQYF
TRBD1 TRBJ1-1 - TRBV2 TGTGCCATTCTAGTCTCGGGACAGGGAATAGGTGAAGCTTTCTTT CAILVSGQGIGEAFF
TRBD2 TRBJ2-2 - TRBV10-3 TGTGCCATCGGGCGGGGGGCCGACACCGGGGAGCTGTTTTTT CAIGRGADTGELFF
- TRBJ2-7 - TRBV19 TGTGCCAGTAGTATAGGGGGGGTCGCCTACGAGCAGTACTTC CASSIGGVAYEQYF
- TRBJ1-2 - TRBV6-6 TGTGCCAGCAGTTATGTAGACGGGGGGGCTAACTATGGCTACACCTTC CASSYVDGGANYGYTF
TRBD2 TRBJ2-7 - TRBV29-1 TGCAGCGTTGTTCGGGGGGTCTACGGGCAGTACTTC CSVVRGVYGQYF
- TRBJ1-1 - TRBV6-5 TGTGCCAGCAGTTATTTCGGCGGGGGCCGGAACACTGAAGCTTTCTTT CASSYFGGGRNTEAFF
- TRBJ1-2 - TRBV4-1 TGCGCCAGCAGCATACCCCATCAGGGAATAGAAGATGGCTACACCTTC CASSIPHQGIEDGYTF
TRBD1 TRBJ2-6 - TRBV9 TGTGCCAGCAGCGTCCGGGACAGGGTAAAAGCTGGGGCCAACGTCCTGACTTTC CASSVRDRVKAGANVLTF
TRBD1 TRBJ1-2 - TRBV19 TGTGCCAGTAGTATAGGCAGGGGGCATCTCTATGGCTACACCTTC CASSIGRGHLYGYTF
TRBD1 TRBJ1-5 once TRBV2 TGTGCCAGCAGACTGGACAGGGGGGGCAATCAGCCCCAGCATTTT CASRLDRGGNQPQHF
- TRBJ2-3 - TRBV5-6 TGTGCCAGCAGCTTGGGGGCTGAGTATACGCAGTATTTT CASSLGAEYTQYF
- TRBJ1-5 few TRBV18 TGTGCCAGCTCACCAGGGGCTGATCAGCCCCAGCATTTT CASSPGADQPQHF
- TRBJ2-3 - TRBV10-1 TGCGCCAGCAGTGAAGGCGGGGCAGAAGATACGCAGTATTTT CASSEGGAEDTQYF
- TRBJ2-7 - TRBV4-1 TGCGCCAGCAGCCACGGACAGACCTACGAGCAGTACTTC CASSHGQTYEQYF
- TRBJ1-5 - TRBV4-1 TGCGCCAGCAGCCAAGGCCTCGGCGGGCCCCAGCATTTT CASSQGLGGPQHF
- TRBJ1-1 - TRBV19 TGTGCCAGTAGAAAGAACAGGGATACAGCTTTCTTT CASRKNRDTAFF
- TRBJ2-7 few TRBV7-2 TGTGCCAGCAGCTTATCGTCCTACGAGCAGTACTTC CASSLSSYEQYF
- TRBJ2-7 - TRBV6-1 TGTGCCAGCCTCCGGACAGAAGGTAACGAGCAGTACTTC CASLRTEGNEQYF
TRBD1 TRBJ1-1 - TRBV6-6 TGTGCCAGCAGCCCGGGACAGGGGGCGTACACTGAAGCTTTCTTT CASSPGQGAYTEAFF
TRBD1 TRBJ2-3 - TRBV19 TGTGCCAGTAGTTCCCCGTCTGGACAGACAGGGCCCGCAGATACGCAGTATTTT CASSSPSGQTGPADTQYF
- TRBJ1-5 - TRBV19 TGTGCCAGTAGTATGGACAGCCTCAATCAGCCCCAGCATTTT CASSMDSLNQPQHF
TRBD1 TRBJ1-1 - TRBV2 TGTGCCAGCAGGGCGGACAGGGGCACTGAAGCTTTCTTT CASRADRGTEAFF
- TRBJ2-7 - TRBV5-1 TGCGCCAGCAGCCGGACGGGGGTGGGCTCCTACGAGCAGTACTTC CASSRTGVGSYEQYF
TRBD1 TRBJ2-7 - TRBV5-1 TGCGCCAGCAGCCCCCGACAGGGACCCTACGAGCAGTACTTC CASSPRQGPYEQYF
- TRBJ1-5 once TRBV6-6 TGTGCCAGCAACCAGGGGAAAATAAATCAGCCCCAGCATTTT CASNQGKINQPQHF
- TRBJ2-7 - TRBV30 TGTGCCTGGACCCGCCCGGGGACATGGTTTTTGTACGAGCAGTACTTC CAWTRPGTWFLYEQYF
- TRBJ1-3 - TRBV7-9 TGTGCCAGCAGCATTGACAGTAGCTCTGGAAACACCATATATTTT CASSIDSSSGNTIYF
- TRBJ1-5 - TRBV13 TGTGCCAGCAGCTTGGGGGGAAACAGCAATCAGCCCCAGCATTTT CASSLGGNSNQPQHF
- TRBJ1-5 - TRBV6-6 TGTGCCAGCAGTTTACAGGGACCGGGCCAGCCCCAGCATTTT CASSLQGPGQPQHF
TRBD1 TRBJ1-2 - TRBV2 TGTGCCAGCAAGAACAGGGGGAACTATGGCTACACCTTC CASKNRGNYGYTF
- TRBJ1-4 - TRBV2 TGTGCCAGCTTTACAGGGCCCCAGATATCAACTAATGAAAAACTGTTTTTT CASFTGPQISTNEKLFF
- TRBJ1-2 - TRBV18 TGTGCCAGCTCACCATCGTCGCCCTTAGCTAACTATGGCTACACCTTC CASSPSSPLANYGYTF
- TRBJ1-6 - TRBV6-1 TGTGCCAGCGGGCCCGATAATTCACCCCTCCACTTT CASGPDNSPLHF
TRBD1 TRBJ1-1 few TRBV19 TGTGCCAGCTATGGGGGACAGGGAAATGGTGAAGCTTTCTTT CASYGGQGNGEAFF
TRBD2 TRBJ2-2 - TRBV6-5 TGTGCCACCCCTAGCGGGGCTGGCGGGGAGCTGTTTTTT CATPSGAGGELFF
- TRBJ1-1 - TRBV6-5 TGTGCCAGCAGTTACTCGGCAGGGGACACTGAAGCTTTCTTT CASSYSAGDTEAFF
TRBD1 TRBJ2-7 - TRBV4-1 TGCGCCAGCAGCCTAGGGACAGGGCTTGTTGGGGAGCAGTACTTC CASSLGTGLVGEQYF
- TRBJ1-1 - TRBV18 TGTGCCAGCTCACCAAAGTTAACAGTAAGGGGAGAAGCTTTCTTT CASSPKLTVRGEAFF
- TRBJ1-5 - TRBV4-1 TGCGCCAGCAGCCAAGGGGGCGTCCCCGGAAAGCCCCAGCATTTT CASSQGGVPGKPQHF